The next 7 T cell receptor beta chains were all read from a single sample in a study of T-cell reconstitution after alpha-beta-depleted transplantation in children. This sample's TCRbeta library carried unique molecular identifier barcodes. One entry per CDR3 protein, called by TCRdb with MiXCR from the PCR reads. Of about 690,000 distinct CDR3 sequences in the sample, 15% to 20% were seen once. Sequencing was performed on PBMCs from the stem cell graft donor, taken from the stem cell graft. The receptors come from a human donor who donated a stem cell graft to a child with acute myeloid leukemia.

V and J are TRBV12-3 or TRBV12-4 and TRBJ1-2; no clear D gene. The CDR3 loop spans 16 amino acids. The germline V and J ends were trimmed by 4 bases and 8 bases, with 23 bases remaining between them. The CDR3: CASSSDGSKSFFGYTF. In DNA, the CDR3 is TGTGCCAGCAGTTCGGACGGTAGCAAATCATTCTTCGGCTACACCTTC.

This clonotype was found a few times. The rearrangement links TRBV20-1 to TRBJ2-2; TRBD2 aligns across 12 bases. The CDR3 extends over 18 amino acids. The germline CDR1 and CDR2 sequences are DFQATT and SNEGSKA (reference sequence). After removal of 5 bases from V and 1 base from J, the junction contained 11 bases not matched to a gene. CDR3 in amino acids: CSASSGGDPTWNTGELFF. CDR3 DNA: TGCAGTGCTTCTAGCGGGGGGGATCCGACTTGGAACACCGGGGAGCTGTTTTTT.

This clonotype showed up many times. The chain has TRBV20-1 and TRBJ1-4; maybe TRBD1 (5 bases). Germline CDR1 and CDR2: DFQATT and SNEGSKA (reference sequence). This CDR3 region has 18 residues. V was trimmed by 2 bases and J by 0 bases, leaving 19 bases between them. The CDR3 nucleotides read TGCAGTGCTAGATTCGGTGCAGGGCGTCTTGCAACTAATGAAAAACTGTTTTTT. Amino acids: CSARFGAGRLATNEKLFF.

Ten or more counts support this clonotype. The CDR3 DNA sequence: TGTGCCAGCAGCTCCCGGGAGGCAGCTAATGAAAAACTGTTTTTT. Its protein is CASSSREAANEKLFF. The rearrangement joins TRBV5-5 to TRBJ1-4; D gene ambiguous. The germline V and J ends were trimmed by 3 bases and 3 bases, with 12 bases remaining between them. The CDR3 consists of 15 residues. Per the germline V gene, CDR1 is SGHKS and CDR2 is YYEKEE (reference sequence).

This clonotype has only a few counts. The J gene is TRBJ2-1, the V gene TRBV7-8; the D call may be TRBD1 or TRBD2 (5 bases each). Germline-derived CDR1 and CDR2 are SGHVS and FQNEAQ. The CDR3 length is 14 residues. V was shortened by 7 bases and J by 8 bases, with 18 bases between the two germline ends. CDR3: CASTTPGASHEQFF. The CDR3 DNA reads as TGTGCCAGCACCACCCCCGGGGCTAGCCATGAGCAGTTCTTC.

This clonotype was detected many times. V gene TRBV20-1 combines with J gene TRBJ2-7; D is unclear. Germline CDR1 and CDR2: DFQATT and SNEGSKA (reference sequence). The V end lost 6 bases, the J end lost 0 bases, and 6 bases lay between the germline ends. The CDR3 has 11 amino acids. CDR3 nucleotide sequence: TGCAGTGCCCCAATCTCCTACGAGCAGTACTTC. It yields the protein CSAPISYEQYF.

A remark on this clonotype: A much larger clone differs from this one at a single base, so this may be a read error. The chain uses TRBV29-1 and TRBJ1-1; D is possibly TRBD1 (5 bases). Germline V lookup: CDR1 SQVTM, CDR2 ANQGSEA. V was cut by 5 bases and J by 1 base, with 11 bases left in between. The CDR3 covers 13 residues. CDR3 DNA: TGCAGCGTTATTGGCAGGGCGAACACTGAAGCTTTCTTT. This translates into CSVIGRANTEAFF.